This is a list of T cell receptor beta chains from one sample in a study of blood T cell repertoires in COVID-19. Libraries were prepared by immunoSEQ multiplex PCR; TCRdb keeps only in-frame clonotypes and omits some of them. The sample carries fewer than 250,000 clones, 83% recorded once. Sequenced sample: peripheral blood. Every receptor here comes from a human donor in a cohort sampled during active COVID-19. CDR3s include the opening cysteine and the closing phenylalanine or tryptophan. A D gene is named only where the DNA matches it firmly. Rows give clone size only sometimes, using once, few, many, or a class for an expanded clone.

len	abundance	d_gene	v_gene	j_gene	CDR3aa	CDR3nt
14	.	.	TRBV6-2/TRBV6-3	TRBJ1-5	CASSYFYSNQPQHF	TGTGCCAGCAGTTACTTTTATAGCAATCAGCCCCAGCATTTT
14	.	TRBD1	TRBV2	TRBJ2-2	CASRGQANTGELFF	TGTGCCAGCAGAGGACAGGCGAACACCGGGGAGCTGTTTTTT
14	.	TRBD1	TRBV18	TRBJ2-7	CASSPRQGVYEQYF	TGTGCCAGCTCACCACGACAGGGGGTCTACGAGCAGTACTTC
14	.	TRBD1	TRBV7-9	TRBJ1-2	CASSVTTGNYGYTF	TGTGCCAGCAGTGTGACGACAGGGAACTATGGCTACACCTTC
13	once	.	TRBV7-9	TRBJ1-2	CASSLGLEQGYTF	TGTGCCAGCAGCTTAGGCCTTGAGCAAGGCTACACCTTC
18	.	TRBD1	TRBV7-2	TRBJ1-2	CASSLDWAGGMRRDGYTF	TGTGCCAGCAGCTTAGATTGGGCAGGGGGCATGCGGAGGGATGGCTACACCTTC
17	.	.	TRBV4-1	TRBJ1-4	CASSQDSQGGANEKLFF	TGCGCCAGCAGCCAAGATTCACAGGGAGGGGCTAATGAAAAACTGTTTTTT
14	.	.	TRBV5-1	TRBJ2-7	CASSQSGQLYEQYF	TGCGCCAGCAGCCAATCGGGACAACTCTACGAGCAGTACTTC
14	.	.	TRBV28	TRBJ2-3	CASSPGHSTDTQYF	TGTGCCAGCAGCCCGGGACATAGCACAGATACGCAGTATTTT
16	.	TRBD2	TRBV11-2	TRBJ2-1	CASSFSGTSSYNEQFF	TGTGCCAGCAGCTTTAGCGGGACGAGCTCCTACAATGAGCAGTTCTTC
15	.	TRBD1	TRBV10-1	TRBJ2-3	CASSVGQGRTDTQYF	TGCGCCAGCAGTGTTGGACAGGGACGCACAGATACGCAGTATTTT
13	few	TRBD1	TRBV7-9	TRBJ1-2	CASSLGDRGRYTF	TGTGCCAGCAGCTTAGGTGACAGGGGCCGCTACACCTTC
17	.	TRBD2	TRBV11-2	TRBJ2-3	CASSFGAGGPTTDTQYF	TGTGCCAGCAGCTTTGGGGCGGGAGGGCCGACGACAGATACGCAGTATTTT
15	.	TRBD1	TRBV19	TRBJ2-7	CASSLDRGRRYEQYF	TGTGCCAGTAGTTTGGACAGGGGGCGCAGGTACGAGCAGTACTTC
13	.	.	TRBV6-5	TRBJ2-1	CASRGSGDNEQFF	TGTGCCAGCAGAGGATCCGGGGACAATGAGCAGTTCTTC
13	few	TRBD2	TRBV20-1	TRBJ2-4	CSASAGGINIQYF	TGCAGTGCTAGTGCCGGGGGGATCAACATTCAGTACTTC
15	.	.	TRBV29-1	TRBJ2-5	CSVTHGAGAKETQYF	TGCAGCGTAACCCATGGGGCAGGGGCAAAGGAGACCCAGTACTTC
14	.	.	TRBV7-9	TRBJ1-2	CASSLSAQTYGYTF	TGTGCCAGCAGCTTATCAGCGCAGACCTATGGCTACACCTTC
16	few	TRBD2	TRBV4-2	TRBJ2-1	CASSHPSGGDNNEQFF	TGTGCCAGCAGCCATCCTAGCGGGGGGGACAACAATGAGCAGTTCTTC
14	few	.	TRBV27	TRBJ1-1	CASSLSWGPTEAFF	TGTGCCAGCAGTTTATCTTGGGGGCCCACTGAAGCTTTCTTT
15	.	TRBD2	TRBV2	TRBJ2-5	CASVSGGARLETQYF	TGTGCCAGCGTAAGCGGGGGGGCCCGTTTGGAGACCCAGTACTTC
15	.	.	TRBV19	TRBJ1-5	CASSMERATTRPQHF	TGTGCCAGTAGTATGGAGAGGGCTACAACGAGGCCCCAGCATTTT
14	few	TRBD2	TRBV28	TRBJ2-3	CASSLAGDTDTQYF	TGTGCCAGCAGTTTAGCGGGAGACACAGATACGCAGTATTTT
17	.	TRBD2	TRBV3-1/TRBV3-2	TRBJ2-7	CASSPNRGLAASYEQYF	TGTGCCAGCAGCCCAAACCGCGGACTAGCGGCTTCCTACGAGCAGTACTTC
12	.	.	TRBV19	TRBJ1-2	CASSGQVYGYTF	TGTGCCAGTAGTGGACAAGTCTATGGCTACACCTTC
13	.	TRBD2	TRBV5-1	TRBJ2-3	CASREAGSDTQYF	TGCGCCAGCAGGGAAGCGGGATCAGATACGCAGTATTTT
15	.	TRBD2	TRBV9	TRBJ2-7	CASSVGLAESYEQYF	TGTGCCAGCAGCGTAGGACTAGCGGAATCCTACGAGCAGTACTTC
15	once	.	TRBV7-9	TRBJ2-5	CASSLGGGTSETQYF	TGTGCCAGCAGCTTAGGGGGCGGGACCTCAGAGACCCAGTACTTC
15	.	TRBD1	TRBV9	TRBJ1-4	CASSVGTGVIEKLFF	TGTGCCAGCAGCGTAGGCACAGGGGTCATTGAAAAACTGTTTTTT
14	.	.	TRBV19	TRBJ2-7	CASSIRGMGYEQYF	TGTGCCAGTAGTATACGAGGAATGGGCTACGAGCAGTACTTC
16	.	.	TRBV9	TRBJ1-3	CASSITPQGSGNTIYF	TGTGCCAGCAGCATTACTCCCCAGGGATCTGGAAACACCATATATTTT
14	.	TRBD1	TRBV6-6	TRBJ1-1	CASSYGTGGTEAFF	TGTGCCAGCAGTTACGGGACAGGGGGCACTGAAGCTTTCTTT
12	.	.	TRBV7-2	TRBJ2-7	CASSLTTYEQYF	TGTGCCAGCAGCTTAACTACCTACGAGCAGTACTTC
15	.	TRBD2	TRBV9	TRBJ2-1	CASSPLAGGYNEQFF	TGTGCCAGCAGCCCGCTAGCGGGGGGTTACAATGAGCAGTTCTTC
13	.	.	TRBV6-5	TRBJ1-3	CASSFLTDNTIYF	TGTGCCAGCAGTTTCTTAACAGATAACACCATATATTTT
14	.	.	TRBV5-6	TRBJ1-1	CASSLGGSNTEAFF	TGTGCCAGCAGCTTGGGAGGGTCAAACACTGAAGCTTTCTTT
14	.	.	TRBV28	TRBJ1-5	CASRETGAQQPQHF	TGTGCCAGCAGGGAGACAGGAGCACAGCAGCCCCAGCATTTT
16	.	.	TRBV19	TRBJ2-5	CASSGGASGFQETQYF	TGTGCCAGTAGTGGGGGGGCTAGCGGTTTCCAAGAGACCCAGTACTTC
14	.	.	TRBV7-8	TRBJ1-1	CASSLAGGGTEAFF	TGTGCCAGCAGCTTAGCGGGAGGGGGAACTGAAGCTTTCTTT
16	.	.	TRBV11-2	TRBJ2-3	CASSLVGFGGTDTQYF	TGTGCCAGCAGCTTAGTCGGGTTTGGTGGTACAGATACGCAGTATTTT
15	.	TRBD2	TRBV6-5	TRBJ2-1	CASSFKREAYNEQFF	TGTGCCAGCAGTTTTAAGCGGGAGGCCTACAATGAGCAGTTCTTC
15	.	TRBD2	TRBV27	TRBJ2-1	CASSTRGGSTNEQFF	TGTGCCAGCAGTACACGGGGGGGAAGTACCAATGAGCAGTTCTTC
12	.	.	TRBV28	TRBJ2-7	CASSLGTGEQYF	TGTGCCAGCAGTTTAGGGACTGGCGAGCAGTACTTC
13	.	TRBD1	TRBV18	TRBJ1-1	CASSQGQGTEAFF	TGTGCCAGCTCCCAGGGACAGGGTACTGAAGCTTTCTTT
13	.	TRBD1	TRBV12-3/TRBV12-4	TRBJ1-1	CASTRTGYTEAFF	TGTGCCAGCACCCGGACAGGTTACACTGAAGCTTTCTTT
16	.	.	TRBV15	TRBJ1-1	CATSRDSYERTTEAFF	TGTGCCACCAGCAGAGATTCGTACGAAAGAACAACTGAAGCTTTCTTT
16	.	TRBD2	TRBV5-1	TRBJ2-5	CASSSLVAGGQETQYF	TGCGCCAGCAGCTCCCTGGTCGCGGGAGGCCAAGAGACCCAGTACTTC
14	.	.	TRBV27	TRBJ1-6	CASTAGNYNSPLHF	TGTGCCAGCACCGCCGGGAACTATAATTCACCCCTCCACTTT
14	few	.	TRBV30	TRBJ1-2	CAWSEGGGNYGYTF	TGTGCCTGGAGTGAAGGGGGAGGGAACTATGGCTACACCTTC
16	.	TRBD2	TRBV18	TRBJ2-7	CASSPPTSGRSYEQYF	TGTGCCAGCTCACCACCGACTAGCGGGAGGTCCTACGAGCAGTACTTC
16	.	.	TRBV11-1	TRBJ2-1	CASSHYRGAMYNEQFF	TGTGCCAGCAGCCACTACCGGGGGGCCATGTACAATGAGCAGTTCTTC
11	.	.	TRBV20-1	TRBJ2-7	CSATETYEQYF	TGCAGTGCCACGGAGACCTACGAGCAGTACTTC